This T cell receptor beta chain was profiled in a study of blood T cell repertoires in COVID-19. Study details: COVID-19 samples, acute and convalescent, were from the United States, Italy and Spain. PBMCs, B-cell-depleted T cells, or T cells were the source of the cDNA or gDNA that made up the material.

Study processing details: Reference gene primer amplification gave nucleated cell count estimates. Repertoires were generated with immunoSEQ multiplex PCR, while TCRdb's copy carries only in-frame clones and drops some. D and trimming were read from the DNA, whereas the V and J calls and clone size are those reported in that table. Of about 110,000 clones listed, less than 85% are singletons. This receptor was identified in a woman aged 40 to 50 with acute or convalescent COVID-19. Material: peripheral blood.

CDR3 amino acids: CASSLAGTGTTGELFF. The CDR3 DNA reads TGCGCCAGCAGCTTGGCGGGGACAGGGACCACCGGGGAGCTGTTTTTT. The gene calls are TRBV5-1 and TRBJ2-2, with 9 bases aligning to TRBD1. CDR1 SGHRS and CDR2 YFSETQ come from the germline V gene. The V gene end was trimmed by 0 bases and the J gene end by 4 bases; junction bases not matched to a gene: 4. CDR3 length: 16 residues. Combining the CDR3 with reference TRBV5-1 and TRBJ2-2 gives the whole variable domain KAGVTQTPRYLIKTRGQQVTLSCSPISGHRSVSWYQQTPGQGLQFLFEYFSETQRNKGNFPGRFSGRQFSNSRSEMNVSTLELGDSALYLCASSLAGTGTTGELFFGEGSRLTVL.